This TCR beta chain was identified in a study of cytomegalovirus exposure and HLA in healthy donors. The study, taken as a whole, reports: What TCR beta sequences reportedly achieved was accurate prediction of HLA-A and HLA-B alleles in most subjects.

Comment on this clone: Its antigen is currently unknown.

Germline CDR1 is SGHRS and CDR2 is YFSETQ. The CDR3 runs 16 residues. V shed 0 bases and J shed 0 bases, with 10 bases lying between them. The PCR used 60 Vbeta and 13 Jbeta primers. As processed by the authors: A later analysis counted 80 million or so unique TCR beta chains, around 10 million shared. Profiling relied on immunoSEQ multiplex PCR, and the TCRdb table lists in-frame clones only, not all of them. The V and J calls and clone size are taken from that table; D and trimming were inferred from the DNA. The sample holds around 76,000 clones, approximately 70% seen once. The sample consisted of PBMCs. This clonotype originated in a woman between 50 and 59 years old in good health and CMV-seropositive. This rearrangement joins TRBV5-1 to TRBJ1-5; D is unresolved. The CDR3 nucleotides are TGCGCCAGCAGCTTGGCCCCCGGGGATAGCAATCAGCCCCAGCATTTT. Translated, it gives CASSLAPGDSNQPQHF.